This TCR beta chain was identified in a study of blood T cells in healthy people across ages. Overall study context: Every two T cells gave about one barcoded beta molecule via template switching. Study findings and constraints: The recorded TCR beta diversity per million T cells decreased in a roughly linear manner with age. A conclusive naive versus antigen-experienced comparison was prevented by the unsorted PBMCs.

On this clonotype: The antigen remains undetermined.

A sample-barcoded 5' primer and a J-beta primer mix were used in a second PCR of about 7 to 12 cycles. MiXCR was run by TCRdb on the 5' RACE reads, yielding one entry per CDR3 protein. The sample contains over 1.5 million distinct CDR3 sequences, around 48% of which appear only once. Germline V lookup: CDR1 ENHRY, CDR2 SYGVKD. The CDR3 contains 14 residues. V was clipped by 6 bases and J by 9 bases; unmatched bases: 9. The rearrangement joins TRBV10-3 to TRBJ2-1; 9 bases are a match to TRBD2. The sequence derives from a woman aged 35 to 49 in good health. The specimen sequenced was blood. This CDR3 is CAIRGRAGGVEQFF. The CDR3 DNA reads TGTGCCATCAGAGGACGAGCGGGGGGAGTTGAGCAGTTCTTC.